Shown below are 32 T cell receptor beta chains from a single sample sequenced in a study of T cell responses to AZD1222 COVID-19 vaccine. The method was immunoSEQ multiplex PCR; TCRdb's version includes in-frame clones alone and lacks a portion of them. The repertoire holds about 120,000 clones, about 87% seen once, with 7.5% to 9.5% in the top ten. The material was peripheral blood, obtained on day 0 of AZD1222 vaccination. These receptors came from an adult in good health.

CDR3: CASRGGVTSNYGYTF. CDR3 nucleotide sequence: TGCGCCAGCAGAGGCGGCGTCACTTCTAACTATGGCTACACCTTC. This rearrangement joins TRBV5-1 to TRBJ1-2; no clear D gene. The CDR3 is made up of 15 amino acids. The germline CDR1 and CDR2 sequences are SGHRS and YFSETQ. Trimming shortened V by 5 bases and J by 0 bases, and 14 bases separated the two germline ends. Looking up the rest from reference TRBV5-1 and TRBJ1-2 gives the full variable domain: KAGVTQTPRYLIKTRGQQVTLSCSPISGHRSVSWYQQTPGQGLQFLFEYFSETQRNKGNFPGRFSGRQFSNSRSEMNVSTLELGDSALYLCASRGGVTSNYGYTFGSGTRLTVV.

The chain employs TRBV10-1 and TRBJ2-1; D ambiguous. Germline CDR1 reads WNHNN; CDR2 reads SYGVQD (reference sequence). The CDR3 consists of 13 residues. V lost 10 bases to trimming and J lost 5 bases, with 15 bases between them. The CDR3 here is CATTPDQNNEQFF. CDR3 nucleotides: TGCGCCACGACCCCCGACCAAAACAATGAGCAGTTCTTC.

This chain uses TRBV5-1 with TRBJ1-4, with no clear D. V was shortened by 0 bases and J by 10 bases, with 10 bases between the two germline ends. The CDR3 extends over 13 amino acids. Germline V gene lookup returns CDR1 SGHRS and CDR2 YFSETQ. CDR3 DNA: TGCGCCAGCAGCTTGGGTGACTTAGGAAAACTGTTTTTT. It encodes CASSLGDLGKLFF. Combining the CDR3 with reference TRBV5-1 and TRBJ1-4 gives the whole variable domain KAGVTQTPRYLIKTRGQQVTLSCSPISGHRSVSWYQQTPGQGLQFLFEYFSETQRNKGNFPGRFSGRQFSNSRSEMNVSTLELGDSALYLCASSLGDLGKLFFGSGTQLSVL.

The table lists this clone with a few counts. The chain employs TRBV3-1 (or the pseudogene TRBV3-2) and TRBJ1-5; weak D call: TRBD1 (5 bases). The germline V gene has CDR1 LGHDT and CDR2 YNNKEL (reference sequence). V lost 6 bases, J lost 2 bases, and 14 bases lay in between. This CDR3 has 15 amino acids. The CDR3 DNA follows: TGTGCCAGCAGTCGGGGGTTGGATCGCAATCAGCCCCAGCATTTT. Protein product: CASSRGLDRNQPQHF.

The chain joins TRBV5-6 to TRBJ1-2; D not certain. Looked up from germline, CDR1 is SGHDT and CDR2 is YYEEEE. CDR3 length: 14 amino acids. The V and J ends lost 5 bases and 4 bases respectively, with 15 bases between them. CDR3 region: CASRRGGRFYGYTF. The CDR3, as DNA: TGTGCCAGCAGACGGGGAGGCCGGTTCTATGGCTACACCTTC.

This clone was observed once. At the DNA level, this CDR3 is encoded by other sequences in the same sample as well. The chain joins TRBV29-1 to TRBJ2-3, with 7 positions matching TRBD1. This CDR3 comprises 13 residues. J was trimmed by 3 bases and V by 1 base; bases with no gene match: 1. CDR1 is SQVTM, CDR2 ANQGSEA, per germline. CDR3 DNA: TGCAGCGTTGAAGCCAGGGGGACAGATACGCAGTATTTT. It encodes CSVEARGTDTQYF.

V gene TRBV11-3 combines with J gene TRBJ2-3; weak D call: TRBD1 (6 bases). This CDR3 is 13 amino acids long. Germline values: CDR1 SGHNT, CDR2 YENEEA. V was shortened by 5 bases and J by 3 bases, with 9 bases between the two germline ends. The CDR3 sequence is CASSPRGTDTQYF. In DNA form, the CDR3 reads TGTGCCAGCAGCCCCAGGGGTACAGATACGCAGTATTTT.

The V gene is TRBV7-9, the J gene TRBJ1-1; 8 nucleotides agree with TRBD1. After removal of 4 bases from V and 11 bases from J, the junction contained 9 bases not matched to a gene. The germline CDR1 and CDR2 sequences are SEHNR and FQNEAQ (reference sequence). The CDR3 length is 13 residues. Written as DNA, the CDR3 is TGTGCCAGCAGCTCGCCTTGGACAGGGATGGCTTTCTTT. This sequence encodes CASSSPWTGMAFF.

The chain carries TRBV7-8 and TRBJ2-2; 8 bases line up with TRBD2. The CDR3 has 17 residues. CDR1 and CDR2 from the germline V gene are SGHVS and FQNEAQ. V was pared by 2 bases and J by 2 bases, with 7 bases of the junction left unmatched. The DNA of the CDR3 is TGTGCCAGCAGCTTACATTCACTAGCGGAAAACACCGGGGAGCTGTTTTTT. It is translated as CASSLHSLAENTGELFF. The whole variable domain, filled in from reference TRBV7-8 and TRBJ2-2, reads GAGVSQSPRYKVAKRGQDVALRCDPISGHVSLFWYQQALGQGPEFLTYFQNEAQLDKSGLPSDRFFAERPEGSVSTLKIQRTQQEDSAVYLCASSLHSLAENTGELFFGEGSRLTVL.

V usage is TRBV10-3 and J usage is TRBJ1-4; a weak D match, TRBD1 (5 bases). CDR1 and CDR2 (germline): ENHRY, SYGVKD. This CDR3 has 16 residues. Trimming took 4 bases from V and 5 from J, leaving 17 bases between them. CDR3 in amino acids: CAISGEKPGPNEKLFF. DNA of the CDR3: TGTGCCATCAGTGGGGAAAAACCGGGACCGAATGAAAAACTGTTTTTT.

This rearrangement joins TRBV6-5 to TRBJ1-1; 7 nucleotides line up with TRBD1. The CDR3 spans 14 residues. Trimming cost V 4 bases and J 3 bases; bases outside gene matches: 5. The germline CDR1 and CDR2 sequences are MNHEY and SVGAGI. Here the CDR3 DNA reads TGTGCCAGCAGTTCCCACGACAGGGACACTGAAGCTTTCTTT. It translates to CASSSHDRDTEAFF.

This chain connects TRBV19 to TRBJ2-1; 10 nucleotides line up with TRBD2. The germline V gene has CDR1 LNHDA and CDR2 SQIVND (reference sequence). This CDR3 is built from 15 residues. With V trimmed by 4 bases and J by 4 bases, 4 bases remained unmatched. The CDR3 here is CASSRAGGGYNEQFF. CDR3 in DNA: TGTGCCAGTAGTAGAGCGGGAGGGGGTTACAATGAGCAGTTCTTC.

In DNA form, the CDR3 reads TGTGCCAGCAGCCATCCGACAGGGAGAGGCTACTCTGGGGCCAACGTCCTGACTTTC. This codes for CASSHPTGRGYSGANVLTF. The gene calls are TRBV4-2 and TRBJ2-6; 7 bases are shared with TRBD1. The CDR3 runs to 19 residues. V lost 3 bases to trimming and J lost 0 bases; unmatched junction nucleotides: 11. Germline V lookup: CDR1 LGHNA, CDR2 YNFKEQ.

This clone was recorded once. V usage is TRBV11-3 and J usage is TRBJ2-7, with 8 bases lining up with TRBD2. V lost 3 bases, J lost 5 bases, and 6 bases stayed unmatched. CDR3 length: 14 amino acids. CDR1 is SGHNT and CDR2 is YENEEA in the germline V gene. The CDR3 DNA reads TGTGCCAGCAGCTTCAGCGGGAGTGTTGACGAGCAGTACTTC. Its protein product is CASSFSGSVDEQYF.

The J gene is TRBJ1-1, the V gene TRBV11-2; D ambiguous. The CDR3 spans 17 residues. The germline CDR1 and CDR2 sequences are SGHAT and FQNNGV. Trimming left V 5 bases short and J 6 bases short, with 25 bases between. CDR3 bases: TGTGCCAGCAGCCTCCACCCTCGGGTGAGGTCTGTATCTGAAGCTTTCTTT. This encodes CASSLHPRVRSVSEAFF.

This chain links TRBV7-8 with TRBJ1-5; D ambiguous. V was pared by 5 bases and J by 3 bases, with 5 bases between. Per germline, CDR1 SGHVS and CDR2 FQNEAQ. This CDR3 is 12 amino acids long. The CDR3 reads CASSRANQPQHF. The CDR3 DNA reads TGTGCCAGCAGCCGTGCCAATCAGCCCCAGCATTTT.

The CDR3, as DNA: TGTGCCAGCAGCCAAGTTGGTTCCGTTAATGAAAAACTGTTTTTT. Its translation: CASSQVGSVNEKLFF. This chain connects TRBV3-1 (or the pseudogene TRBV3-2) to TRBJ1-4; D gene uncertain. V lost 1 base to trimming and J lost 4 bases, with 10 bases between them. Looked up from germline, CDR1 is LGHDT and CDR2 is YNNKEL (reference sequence). The CDR3 has 15 amino acids.

This CDR3 reads CASTPGTGLVEKLFF. For the CDR3, the DNA is TGTGCCAGTACGCCCGGGACAGGGCTGGTTGAAAAACTGTTTTTT. J is TRBJ1-4 and V is TRBV19; 9 bases match TRBD1. The CDR3 totals 15 residues. Germline trimming cut 7 bases from V and 7 bases from J; bases unmatched to any gene: 10. CDR1 is LNHDA and CDR2 is SQIVND in the germline V gene (reference sequence).

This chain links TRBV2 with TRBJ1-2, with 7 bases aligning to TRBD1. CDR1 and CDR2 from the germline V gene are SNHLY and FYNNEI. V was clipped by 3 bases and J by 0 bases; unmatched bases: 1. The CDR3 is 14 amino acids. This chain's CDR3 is CASSETGTNYGYTF. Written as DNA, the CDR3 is TGTGCCAGCAGTGAGACAGGGACTAACTATGGCTACACCTTC.

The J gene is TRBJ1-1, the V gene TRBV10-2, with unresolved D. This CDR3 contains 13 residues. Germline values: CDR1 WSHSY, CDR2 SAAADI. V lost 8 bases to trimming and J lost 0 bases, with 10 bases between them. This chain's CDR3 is CASGRNMNTEAFF. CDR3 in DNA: TGCGCCAGCGGACGGAACATGAACACTGAAGCTTTCTTT.

The CDR3 loop is CASKAGVGTQPQHF. The CDR3 DNA sequence: TGTGCCAGCAAGGCCGGTGTGGGGACTCAGCCCCAGCATTTT. The genes are TRBV18 and TRBJ1-5, with D maybe TRBD1 (5 bases). The V end lost 8 bases, the J end lost 6 bases, and 17 bases lay between the germline ends. This CDR3 is 14 amino acids long. Germline assignment: CDR1 KGHSH and CDR2 LQKENI. The full variable domain, rest sourced from reference TRBV18 and TRBJ1-5, is NAGVMQNPRHLVRRRGQEARLRCSPMKGHSHVYWYRQLPEEGLKFMVYLQKENIIDESGMPKERFSAEFPKEGPSILRIQQVVRGDSAAYFCASKAGVGTQPQHFGDGTRLSIL.

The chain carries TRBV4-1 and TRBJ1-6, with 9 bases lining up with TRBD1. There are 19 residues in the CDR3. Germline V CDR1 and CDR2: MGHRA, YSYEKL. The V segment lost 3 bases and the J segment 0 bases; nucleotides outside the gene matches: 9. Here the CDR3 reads CASSQRWTGASSYNSPLHF. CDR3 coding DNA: TGCGCCAGCAGCCAGAGGTGGACAGGGGCGAGCTCCTATAATTCACCCCTCCACTTT.

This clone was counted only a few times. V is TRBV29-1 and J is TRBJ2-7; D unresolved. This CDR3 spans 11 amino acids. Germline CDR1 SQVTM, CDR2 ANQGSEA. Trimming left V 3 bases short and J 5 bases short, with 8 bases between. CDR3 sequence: CSVEGRDEQYF. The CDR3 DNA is TGCAGCGTTGAGGGTAGGGACGAGCAGTACTTC.

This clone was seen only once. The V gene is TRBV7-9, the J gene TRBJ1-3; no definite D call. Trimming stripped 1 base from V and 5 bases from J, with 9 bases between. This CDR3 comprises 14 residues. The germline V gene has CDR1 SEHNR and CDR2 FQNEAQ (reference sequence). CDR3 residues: CASSLDRSRNTIYF. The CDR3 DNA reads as TGTGCCAGCAGCTTAGACAGATCTAGAAACACCATATATTTT. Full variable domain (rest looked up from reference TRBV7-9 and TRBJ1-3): DTGVSQNPRHKITKRGQNVTFRCDPISEHNRLYWYRQTLGQGPEFLTYFQNEAQLEKSRLLSDRFSAERPKGSFSTLEIQRTEQGDSAMYLCASSLDRSRNTIYFGEGSWLTVV.

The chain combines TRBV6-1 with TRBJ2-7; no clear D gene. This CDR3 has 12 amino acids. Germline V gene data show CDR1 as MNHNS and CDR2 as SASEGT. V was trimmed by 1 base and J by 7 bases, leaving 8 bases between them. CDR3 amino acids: CASSEGPREQYF. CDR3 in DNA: TGTGCCAGCAGTGAAGGCCCCCGAGAGCAGTACTTC.

This CDR3 reads CAWSVSGRFDEQFF. The CDR3 DNA is TGTGCCTGGAGTGTGAGCGGGAGGTTCGATGAGCAGTTCTTC. V is TRBV30 and J is TRBJ2-1, with 9 nucleotides matching TRBD2. Losses at the gene ends were 0 bases for V and 8 bases for J; bases not matched to a gene: 5. The CDR3 consists of 14 residues. Germline CDR1 reads GTSNPN; CDR2 reads SVGIG (reference sequence).

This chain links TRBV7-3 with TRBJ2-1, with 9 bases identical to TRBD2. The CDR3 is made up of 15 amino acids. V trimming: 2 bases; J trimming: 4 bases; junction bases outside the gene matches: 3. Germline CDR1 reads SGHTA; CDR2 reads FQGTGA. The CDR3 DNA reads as TGTGCCAGCAGCTTATTAGCGGGAGCGTACAATGAGCAGTTCTTC. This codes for CASSLLAGAYNEQFF.

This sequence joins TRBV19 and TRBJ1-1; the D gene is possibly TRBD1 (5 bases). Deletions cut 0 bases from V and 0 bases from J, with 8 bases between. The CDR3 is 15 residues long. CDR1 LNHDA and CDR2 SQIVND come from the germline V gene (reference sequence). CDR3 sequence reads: CASSIDPGVNTEAFF. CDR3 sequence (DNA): TGTGCCAGTAGTATAGATCCGGGGGTGAACACTGAAGCTTTCTTT.

The CDR3 sequence is CASTLGARNEKLFF. The CDR3 nucleotides read TGTGCCAGCACCCTGGGAGCGAGGAATGAAAAACTGTTTTTT. The chain carries TRBV5-6 and TRBJ1-4; D not resolved. The CDR3 totals 14 residues. The V end lost 6 bases, the J end lost 5 bases, and 14 bases lay between the germline ends. CDR1 is SGHDT and CDR2 is YYEEEE in the germline V gene.

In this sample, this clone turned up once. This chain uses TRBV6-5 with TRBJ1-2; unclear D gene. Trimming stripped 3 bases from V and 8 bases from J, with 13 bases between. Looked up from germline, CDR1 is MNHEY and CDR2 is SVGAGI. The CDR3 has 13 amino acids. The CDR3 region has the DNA TGTGCCAGCAGTTATCATCGGGTAGACGGCTACACCTTC. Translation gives CASSYHRVDGYTF.

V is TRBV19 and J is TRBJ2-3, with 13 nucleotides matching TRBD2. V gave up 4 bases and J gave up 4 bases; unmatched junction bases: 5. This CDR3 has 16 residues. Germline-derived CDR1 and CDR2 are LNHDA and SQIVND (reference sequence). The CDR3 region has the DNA TGTGCCAGTAGTACTGGACTAGCGGGAGTAGCAGATACGCAGTATTTT. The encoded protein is CASSTGLAGVADTQYF. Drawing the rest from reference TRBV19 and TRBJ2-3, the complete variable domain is DGGITQSPKYLFRKEGQNVTLSCEQNLNHDAMYWYRQDPGQGLRLIYYSQIVNDFQKGDIAEGYSVSREKKESFPLTVTSAQKNPTAFYLCASSTGLAGVADTQYFGPGTRLTVL.

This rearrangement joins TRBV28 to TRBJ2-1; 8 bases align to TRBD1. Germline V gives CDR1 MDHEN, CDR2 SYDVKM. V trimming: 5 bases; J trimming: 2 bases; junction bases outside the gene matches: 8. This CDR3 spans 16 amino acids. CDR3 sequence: CASSLPGQGTYNEQFF. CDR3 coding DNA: TGTGCCAGCAGTCTCCCAGGACAGGGTACCTACAATGAGCAGTTCTTC.